This T cell receptor beta chain was sequenced for a study of T cells in Graves' hyperthyroidism and ophthalmopathy. J was trimmed by 4 bases and V by 4 bases; bases with no gene match: 2. Germline V gene lookup returns CDR1 LGHDT and CDR2 YNNKEL (reference sequence). CDR3 size: 13 residues. RNA transcripts served as the template for amplifying TCR beta CDR3 regions. TCR CDR3 underwent first-round RT-PCR with the HTBI primer set. TCRdb re-called the multiplex PCR reads through MiXCR, storing one row per CDR3 protein. The sample has around 520,000 distinct CDR3 sequences; around 15% are singletons. This clonotype was observed many times.

Specimen: blood. This TCR was recovered from a woman aged 40 to 50 with Graves' hyperthyroidism. The V call is TRBV3-1, the J call TRBJ1-2, with TRBD1 matching 8 bases. CDR3 sequence (DNA): TGTGCCAGCAGCCCGCAGGGGGCCTATGGCTACACCTTC. As protein: CASSPQGAYGYTF.